The clone carrying this T cell receptor (beta chain) has ten or more counts. The sample is drawn from a study of T cells in Graves' hyperthyroidism and ophthalmopathy. Amplified regions were TCR beta CDR3 sequences from RNA transcripts. The primer set for the first-round RT-PCR of the TCR CDR3 was HTBI. TCRdb called the multiplex PCR reads again in MiXCR, with one record for every CDR3 protein. The sample consists of fewer than 400,000 distinct CDR3 sequences, approximately 14% of them appearing once. The CDR3 contains 14 residues. Germline V gene sequence: CDR1 SQVTM, CDR2 ANQGSEA. Trimming took 4 bases from V and 2 from J, leaving 14 bases between them. The blood sample dates from first hyperthyroidism diagnosis, preceding any ophthalmopathy symptoms.

Sequenced input: blood. This receptor was taken from a woman under 30 with Graves' hyperthyroidism that later progressed to Graves' ophthalmopathy. The chain joins TRBV29-1 to TRBJ1-1, with D possibly TRBD1 on 6 matching bases. This CDR3 is CSVVRRGANTEAFF. The CDR3 bases are TGCAGCGTTGTGCGGAGGGGGGCAAACACTGAAGCTTTCTTT.